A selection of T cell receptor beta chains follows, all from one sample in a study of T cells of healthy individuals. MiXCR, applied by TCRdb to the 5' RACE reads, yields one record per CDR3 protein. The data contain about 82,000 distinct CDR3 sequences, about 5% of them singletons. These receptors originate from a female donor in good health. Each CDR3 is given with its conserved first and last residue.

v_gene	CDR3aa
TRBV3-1	CASSQKNRGTEAFF
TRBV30	CAWSLQGDYEQYF
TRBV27	CASSFGGVDTTEAFF
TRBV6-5	CASSYSETGVREQYF
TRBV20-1	CSVRRQGADYGYTF
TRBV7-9	CASSHVPTYHEQFF
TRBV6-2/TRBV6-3	CASRAGLDNEQFF
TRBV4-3	CASSQEGTGLTEAFF
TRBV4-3	CASSQDPTGGAGNTIYF
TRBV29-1	CSVGPSVGTDTQYF
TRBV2	CASLSFLNTEAFF
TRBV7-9	CASTEVQGGYYGYTF
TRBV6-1	CASALLVLLSYNEQFF
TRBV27	CASSLSTQGNTIYF
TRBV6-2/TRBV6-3	CASSRLVVQGATGELFF
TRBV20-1	CSARITSGRATGELFF
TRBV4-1	CASSQDRAGPDQPQHF
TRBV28	CASIGNKNIQYF
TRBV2	CASSSTGSQETQYF
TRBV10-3	CAITPFPQREVYNEQFF
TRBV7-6	CASSPGRGANVLTF
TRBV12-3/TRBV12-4	CASRATSGRGNEQFF
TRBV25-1	CASSTGTAYRGTQYF
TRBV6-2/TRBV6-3	CASRVLQSTDTQYF
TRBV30	CAWNLGGGNNEQFF
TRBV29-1	CSVLLPGDTQYF
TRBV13	CASSLDEPGANVLTF
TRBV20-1	CSARDIRSDEQFF
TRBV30	CAWNDNWEQFF
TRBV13	CASSARLAGNTDTQYF
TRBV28	CASSYTRQGATEKLFF
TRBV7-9	CASSPAPNTGELFF
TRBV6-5	CASSRDRDQPQHF
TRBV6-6	CASSIAGLASSEQYF
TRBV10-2	CASSGTSASTDTQYF
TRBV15	CATSRESRGLVSDTQYF
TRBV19	CASAIGQGNYGYTF
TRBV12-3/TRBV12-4	CASSRGQGATEAFF